This is a list of T cell receptor beta chains from one sample in a study of blood T cell repertoires in COVID-19. TCRdb keeps only in-frame clones here, not all; method: immunoSEQ multiplex PCR. The data show 200,000 to 300,000 clones, with under 85% seen just once and more than 5% held by the top ten. Specimen: peripheral blood. Receptors originate from a human donor in a cohort sampled during active COVID-19. Each CDR3 is given with its conserved first and last residue.

v_call: TRBV2
cdr3_aa: CASSEAGGEVANEQFF

v_call: TRBV6-4
cdr3_aa: CASREGGTTEAFF

v_call: TRBV5-1
cdr3_aa: CASSPFRGEETQYF

v_call: TRBV4-2
cdr3_aa: CASSPRGESGANVLTF

v_call: TRBV5-1
cdr3_aa: CASSPGWVRGRANEKLFF

v_call: TRBV6-2/TRBV6-3
cdr3_aa: CASSRQGDNSPLHF

v_call: TRBV14
cdr3_aa: CASSHYKSGRQETQYF

v_call: TRBV7-9
cdr3_aa: CASSFRENQPQHF

v_call: TRBV4-1
cdr3_aa: CASSLRPGQGAEAFF

v_call: TRBV7-6
cdr3_aa: CASSLFPRGRGAEAFF

v_call: TRBV5-4
cdr3_aa: CASSPARTDGTQYF

v_call: TRBV28
cdr3_aa: CASSTGDLPAFF

v_call: TRBV5-8
cdr3_aa: CASSRGLAGETQYF

v_call: TRBV24-1
cdr3_aa: CATSRSSGVSGELFF

v_call: TRBV11-1
cdr3_aa: CASSRGWVVGTGELFF

v_call: TRBV6-5
cdr3_aa: CASSYRHPRGNEQFF

v_call: TRBV15
cdr3_aa: CATSSRQGALSNQPQHF

v_call: TRBV3-1/TRBV3-2
cdr3_aa: CASSQGLAGARFSVAGELFF

v_call: TRBV30
cdr3_aa: CAWSADYYNEQFF

v_call: TRBV28
cdr3_aa: CASVQGIDSPLHF

v_call: TRBV7-9
cdr3_aa: CASSYQTSGGAEAGELFF

v_call: TRBV2
cdr3_aa: CASSSDTIYGYTF

v_call: TRBV27
cdr3_aa: CASRSNTEAFF

v_call: TRBV5-1
cdr3_aa: CASSLTGTEAFF

v_call: TRBV6-5
cdr3_aa: CASTNSGGNEKLFF

v_call: TRBV5-6
cdr3_aa: CASSLYSGVHEQYF

v_call: TRBV9
cdr3_aa: CASSVATGDREGVDTQYF

v_call: TRBV24-1
cdr3_aa: CATSDGDEHIQYF

v_call: TRBV2
cdr3_aa: CASTGDTQYF

v_call: TRBV25-1
cdr3_aa: CASSKTGNTEAFF

v_call: TRBV4-1
cdr3_aa: CASSQAGTGNRNTIYF

v_call: TRBV19
cdr3_aa: CASSFGANQPQHF

v_call: TRBV28
cdr3_aa: CASSSLAAASRETQYF

v_call: TRBV29-1
cdr3_aa: CSVASGLDSYEQYF

v_call: TRBV12-3/TRBV12-4
cdr3_aa: CASSGSVNTQYF

v_call: TRBV7-2
cdr3_aa: CASSLARAVGQPQHF